The TCR beta chain described here comes from a study of blood T cell repertoires in COVID-19. Produced via immunoSEQ multiplex PCR; TCRdb's table is partial and in-frame only. The table records around 15,000 clones, roughly 86% of them present only once. The CDR3 is made up of 15 amino acids. V lost 3 bases to trimming and J lost 0 bases, with 11 bases between them. From germline, CDR1 is SGDLS and CDR2 YYNGEE. The sample comprised peripheral blood. This TCR was recovered from a human donor in a cohort sampled during active COVID-19. The chain links TRBV9 to TRBJ2-3, with D possibly TRBD2 on 5 matching bases. The CDR3 sequence: CASSAQGLSTDTQYF. The CDR3 DNA is TGTGCCAGCAGCGCGCAAGGACTGAGCACAGATACGCAGTATTTT.